This note documents a single TCR beta chain sequence. These data come from a study of blood T cell repertoires in COVID-19. For the study at large: The United States, Italy and Spain were the sources of the acute and convalescent COVID-19 samples. The cDNA or gDNA used as material had been derived from T cells, B-cell-depleted T cells, or PBMCs.

V gave up 2 bases and J gave up 7 bases; unmatched junction bases: 11. The CDR3 is 18 residues long. The germline gives CDR1 MRHNA, CDR2 SNTAGT. Original handling: How many nucleated cells were present was estimated from reference gene primer amplification. Profiling relied on immunoSEQ multiplex PCR, and the TCRdb table lists in-frame clones only, not all of them. D and trimming were read from the DNA, whereas the V and J calls and clone size are those reported in that table. Of 170,000 or so clones in the sample, roughly 88% are singletons; the top ten hold 2.9%. Sequenced: peripheral blood. The V call is TRBV6-4, the J call TRBJ2-1; the match to TRBD2 covers 13 bases. This clonotype was obtained from a woman aged 55-70 years with acute or convalescent COVID-19. Written as DNA, the CDR3 is TGTGCCAGCAGTGACGAGCCACTAGCGGGGGGGCCCAAGAATGAGCAGTTCTTC. Protein: CASSDEPLAGGPKNEQFF.